This TCR beta chain was captured by sequencing in a study of blood T cell repertoires in COVID-19. Study-level information: Material from acute and convalescent COVID-19 was sourced from the United States, Italy and Spain. T cells, B-cell-depleted T cells, or PBMCs supplied cDNA or gDNA.

The germline V gene has CDR1 SGDLS and CDR2 YYNGEE. The CDR3 is made up of 15 amino acids. V was pared by 3 bases and J by 4 bases, with 16 bases between. Assay used: immunoSEQ multiplex PCR; TCRdb lists only in-frame clones, some missing. The profile shows about 480,000 clones, roughly 90% of them singletons. The TCR comes from a woman between 40 and 50 years old who had recovered from COVID-19. This chain links TRBV9 with TRBJ1-1; a weak D match, TRBD1 (5 bases). Sequencing was carried out using PBMCs or T cells enriched from blood (not recorded which). DNA for the CDR3: TGTGCCAGCAGCGGCGGACACGGCGGGGGCACTGAAGCTTTCTTT. Amino acids: CASSGGHGGGTEAFF.